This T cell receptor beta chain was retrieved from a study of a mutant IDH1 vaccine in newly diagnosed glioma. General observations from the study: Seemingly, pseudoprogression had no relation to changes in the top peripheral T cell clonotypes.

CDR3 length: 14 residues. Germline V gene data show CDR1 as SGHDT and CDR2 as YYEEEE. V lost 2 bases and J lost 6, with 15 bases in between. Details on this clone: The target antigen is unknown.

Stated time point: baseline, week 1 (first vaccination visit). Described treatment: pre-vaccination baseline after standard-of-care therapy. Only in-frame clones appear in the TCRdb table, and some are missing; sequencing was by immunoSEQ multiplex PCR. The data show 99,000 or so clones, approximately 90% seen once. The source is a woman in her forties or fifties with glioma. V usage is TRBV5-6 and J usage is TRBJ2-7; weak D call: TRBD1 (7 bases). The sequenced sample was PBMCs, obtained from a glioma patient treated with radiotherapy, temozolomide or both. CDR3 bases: TGTGCCAGCAGCTTTGGGCAGGGGGAGGCCGAGCAGTACTTC. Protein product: CASSFGQGEAEQYF. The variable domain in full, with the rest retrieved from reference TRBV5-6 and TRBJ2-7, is DAGVTQSPTHLIKTRGQQVTLRCSPKSGHDTVSWYQQALGQGPQFIFQYYEEEERQRGNFPDRFSGHQFPNYSSELNVNALLLGDSALYLCASSFGQGEAEQYFGPGTRLTVT.